Listed here are 2 T cell receptor beta chains from one sample, sequenced in a study of graft-versus-host responses after intestinal transplantation. The antigens for these receptors are not known. Only in-frame clones appear in the TCRdb table, and some are missing; sequencing was by immunoSEQ multiplex PCR. The sample comprises around 100,000 clones, roughly 90% of which are singletons, and more than 0.75% rests with the top ten. The specimen was unstimulated CD4+ T cells sorted from spleen or lymph node cells, collected before transplant. The source is a human donor who was the organ donor for an intestinal transplant.

The chain has TRBV20-1 and TRBJ2-7; D ambiguous. The germline V gene has CDR1 DFQATT and CDR2 SNEGSKA (reference sequence). The CDR3 contains 11 residues. Trimming stripped 5 bases from V and 3 bases from J, with 8 bases between. Here the CDR3 reads CSASLSYEQYF. The CDR3 DNA reads TGCAGTGCTTCACTCAGCTACGAGCAGTACTTC.

This clone was observed once. This sequence joins TRBV6-1 and TRBJ1-1; TRBD1 aligns across 9 bases. The junction had 6 bases not matched to a gene; V was cut back by 6 bases and J by 4 bases. The CDR3 length is 14 residues. Germline assignment: CDR1 MNHNS and CDR2 SASEGT. The CDR3 DNA sequence: TGTGCCAGCAGCCACAGGGGGCCGAGCACTGAAGCTTTCTTT. Amino acid sequence: CASSHRGPSTEAFF.